The entry below gives a single T cell receptor (beta chain) sequence along with its context. Its antigen is unknown. One base away there is no much larger clone; base qualities are not given. The CDR3 runs 15 amino acids, cysteine and phenylalanine included. The sequence is cut down to CDR3 DNA, 45 bases in frame from base 1. CDR1 and CDR2 (LNHDA, SQIVND) derive from the germline V gene (reference sequence). The V end loses 3 bases and the J end loses 0 bases, and a stretch of 6 bases separates them. The sample originates from a study of OX40 agonist ivuxolimab in advanced cancers. Concerning the study at large: Ivuxolimab was an agonistic, fully human IgG2 monoclonal antibody directed against OX40 (CD134), a costimulatory receptor. Intravenous ivuxolimab was administered to patients every 2 weeks at six dose levels: 0.01, 0.1, 0.3, 1.5, 3 and 10 mg/kg. Among the approximately 50 dose-escalation patients, about 19 had hepatocellular carcinoma, 15 or so melanoma, 9 renal cell carcinoma and 9 head and neck cancer. In the dose-escalation cohort, 70% to 90% of patients were male, and the mean age was roughly 56 years with a range of about 23 to 79. Patients were allowed to have had prior anti-PD-1, anti-PD-L1 or anti-CTLA-4 therapy, and more than 35% of the dose-escalation patients had been treated with checkpoint inhibitors. Three dose-escalation patients achieved partial responses, one with hepatocellular carcinoma and two with cutaneous melanoma. The purpose of peripheral TCRbeta sequencing was to test whether ivuxolimab changed TCR sequence diversity and led to clonal T-cell expansion. The paper covers the monotherapy dose-escalation part of the phase I ivuxolimab trial, which included N of about 50 patients.

Genomic DNA was isolated from the sorted cells so that the TCRbeta CDR3 region could be sequenced. The immunoSEQ Assay was used to sequence the TCRbeta CDR3 regions. TCRdb holds this immuneACCESS table with in-frame rearrangements only. Some clones are missing; in checked studies, unresolved V genes explain under half, and the rest has no known cause. Recorded for this sample are roughly 38,000 clones; approximately 86% of them occurred a single time. Together, the top ten hold roughly 2.5% of the sample. Study-level results and caveats: In the 0.1-3.0 mg/kg groups, partial responders had among the lowest normalized peripheral clonal expansion, particularly in CD8+ T cells. At doses from 0.1 to 3.0 mg/kg, clonal expansion was seen in both CD4+ and CD8+ blood T cells between baseline and week 6. Which antigens the clonally expanded peripheral T cells were specific for was not determined. Low levels of normalized T-cell clonal expansion were also seen in some nonresponding patients. After ivuxolimab, expanded clones were on average more numerous among CD8+ T cells than among CD4+ T cells.

Patients with autoimmune disease history or receiving systemic immunosuppression were excluded from the trial. Peripheral blood for TCR sequencing was collected from all dose cohorts at baseline, on cycle 4 day 1, and on cycle 7 day 1. The samples were taken from a phase I, first-in-human, multicenter, open-label dose-escalation trial of ivuxolimab. The trial enrolled adults with locally advanced or metastatic head and neck squamous cell, hepatocellular, melanoma or renal cell carcinoma. CD4+ and CD8+ T cells were sorted separately from peripheral blood before TCR sequencing. This sequence uses TRBV19 and TRBJ2-6, with the D gene not confidently named. The origin of this receptor is an adult with an advanced solid tumor such as melanoma, head and neck, liver or kidney cancer. Sequences were derived from CD4+ or CD8+ T cells sorted from blood, sampled in a trial of the OX40 agonist ivuxolimab. The nucleotides are TGTGCCAGTAGTATCATAAGCTCTGGGGCCAACGTCCTGACTTTC. It encodes CASSIISSGANVLTF.